A single sample gave rise to the 2 T cell receptor beta chains below, sequenced in a study of shared clonotypes between healthy human individuals. Sequenced by immunoSEQ multiplex PCR; TCRdb stores in-frame clones only, minus some. The profile shows a few million clones, over 85% of them singletons. Material: naive CD4+ T cells sorted from blood. Noted subset: CD45RA+ positively selected. The receptors were gathered from a man between 18 and 29 years old in good health.

V is TRBV7-9 and J is TRBJ1-1, with D maybe TRBD1 (6 bases). Looked up from germline, CDR1 is SEHNR and CDR2 is FQNEAQ (reference sequence). Trimming pared 5 bases from V and 8 bases from J, leaving 24 bases between. The CDR3 runs to 16 residues. The CDR3 DNA reads as TGTGCCAGCAGCACCAGACAGGCAGTCTCCCCCCCCGAAGCTTTCTTT. The encoded protein is CASSTRQAVSPPEAFF.

This chain links TRBV15 with TRBJ1-2; a possible D gene is TRBD1 (6 bases). Trimming shortened V by 4 bases and J by 3 bases, and 9 bases separated the two germline ends. The CDR3 has 13 residues. Germline lookup yields CDR1 LNHNV and CDR2 YYDKDF (reference sequence). CDR3 DNA sequence: TGTGCCACCAGCATGGGGGGCGACTATGGCTACACCTTC. This sequence encodes CATSMGGDYGYTF.